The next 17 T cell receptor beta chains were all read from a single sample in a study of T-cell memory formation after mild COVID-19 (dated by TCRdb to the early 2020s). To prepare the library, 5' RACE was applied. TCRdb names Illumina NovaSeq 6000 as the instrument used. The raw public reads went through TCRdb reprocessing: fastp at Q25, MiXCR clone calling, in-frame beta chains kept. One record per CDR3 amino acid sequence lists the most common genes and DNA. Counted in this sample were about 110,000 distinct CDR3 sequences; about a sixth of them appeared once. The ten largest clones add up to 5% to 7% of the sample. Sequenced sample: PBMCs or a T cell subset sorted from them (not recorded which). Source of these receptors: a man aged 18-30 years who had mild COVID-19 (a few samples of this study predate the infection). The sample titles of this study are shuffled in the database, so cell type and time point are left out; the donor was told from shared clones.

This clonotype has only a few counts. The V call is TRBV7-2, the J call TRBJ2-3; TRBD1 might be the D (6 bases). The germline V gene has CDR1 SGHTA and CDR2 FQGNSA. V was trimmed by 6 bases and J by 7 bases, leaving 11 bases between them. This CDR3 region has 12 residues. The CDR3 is CASSSQGNTQYF. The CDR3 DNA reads TGTGCCAGCAGTTCACAGGGAAATACGCAGTATTTT.

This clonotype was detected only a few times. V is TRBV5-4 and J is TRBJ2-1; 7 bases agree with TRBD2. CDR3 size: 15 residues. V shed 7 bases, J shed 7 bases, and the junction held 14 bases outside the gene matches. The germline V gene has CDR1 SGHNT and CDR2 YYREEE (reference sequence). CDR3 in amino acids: CASDPGLGPGNEQFF. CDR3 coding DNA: TGTGCCAGCGACCCAGGACTAGGTCCTGGGAATGAGCAGTTCTTC. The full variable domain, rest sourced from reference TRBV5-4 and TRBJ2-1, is ETGVTQSPTHLIKTRGQQVTLRCSSQSGHNTVSWYQQALGQGPQFIFQYYREEENGRGNFPPRFSGLQFPNYSSELNVNALELDDSALYLCASDPGLGPGNEQFFGPGTRLTVL.

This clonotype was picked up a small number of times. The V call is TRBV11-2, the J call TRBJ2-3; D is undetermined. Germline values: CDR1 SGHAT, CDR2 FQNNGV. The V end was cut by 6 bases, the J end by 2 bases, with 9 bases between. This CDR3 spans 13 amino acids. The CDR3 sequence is CASRGQITDTQYF. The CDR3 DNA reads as TGTGCCAGCAGGGGCCAGATCACAGATACGCAGTATTTT. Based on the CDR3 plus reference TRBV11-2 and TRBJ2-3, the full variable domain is EAGVAQSPRYKIIEKRQSVAFWCNPISGHATLYWYQQILGQGPKLLIQFQNNGVVDDSQLPKDRFSAERLKGVDSTLKIQPAKLEDSAVYLCASRGQITDTQYFGPGTRLTVL.

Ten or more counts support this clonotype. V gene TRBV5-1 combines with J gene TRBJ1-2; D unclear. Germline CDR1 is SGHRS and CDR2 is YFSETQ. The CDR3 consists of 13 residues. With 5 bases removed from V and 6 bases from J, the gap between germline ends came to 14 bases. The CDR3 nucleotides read TGCGCCAGCAGAGGTTCCCAGACGGATGGCTACACCTTC. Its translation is CASRGSQTDGYTF. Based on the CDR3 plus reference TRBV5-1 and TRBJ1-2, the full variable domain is KAGVTQTPRYLIKTRGQQVTLSCSPISGHRSVSWYQQTPGQGLQFLFEYFSETQRNKGNFPGRFSGRQFSNSRSEMNVSTLELGDSALYLCASRGSQTDGYTFGSGTRLTVV.

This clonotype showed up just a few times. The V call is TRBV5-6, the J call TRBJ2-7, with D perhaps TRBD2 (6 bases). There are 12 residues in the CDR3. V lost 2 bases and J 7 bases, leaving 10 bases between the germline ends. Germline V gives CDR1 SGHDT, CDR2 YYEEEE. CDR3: CASSFVGGEQYV. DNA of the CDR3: TGTGCCAGCAGCTTCGTAGGAGGGGAGCAGTACGTC.

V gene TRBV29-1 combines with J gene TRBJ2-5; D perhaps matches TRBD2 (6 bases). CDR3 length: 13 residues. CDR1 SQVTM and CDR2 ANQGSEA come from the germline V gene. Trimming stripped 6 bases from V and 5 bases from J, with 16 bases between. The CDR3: CSVGGQAMETQYF. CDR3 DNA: TGCAGCGTGGGGGGTCAGGCGATGGAGACCCAGTACTTC.

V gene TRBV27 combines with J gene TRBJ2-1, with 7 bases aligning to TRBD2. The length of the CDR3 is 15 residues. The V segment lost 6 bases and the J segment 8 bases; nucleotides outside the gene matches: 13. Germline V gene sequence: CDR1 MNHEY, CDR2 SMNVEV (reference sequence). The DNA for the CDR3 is TGTGCCAGCAGGCGACAAGGTGCGGGAGATTATGAGCAGTTCTTC. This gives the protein CASRRQGAGDYEQFF.

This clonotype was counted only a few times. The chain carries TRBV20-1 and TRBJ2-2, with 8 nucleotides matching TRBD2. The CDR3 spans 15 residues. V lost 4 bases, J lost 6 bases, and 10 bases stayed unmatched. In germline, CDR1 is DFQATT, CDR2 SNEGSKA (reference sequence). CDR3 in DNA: TGCAGTGCTACCGGGGGGGGAGTACTCGCCGGGGAGCTGTTTTTT. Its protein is CSATGGGVLAGELFF.

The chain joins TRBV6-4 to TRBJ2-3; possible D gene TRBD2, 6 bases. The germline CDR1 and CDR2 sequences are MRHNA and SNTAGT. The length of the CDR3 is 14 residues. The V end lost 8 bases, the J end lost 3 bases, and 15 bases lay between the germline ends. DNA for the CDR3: TGTGCCAGCGCGGTGGAGGGCTTAACAGATACGCAGTATTTT. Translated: CASAVEGLTDTQYF.

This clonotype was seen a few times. The CDR3 sequence: CASRADSNQPQHF. DNA for the CDR3: TGTGCCAGCCGAGCAGATAGCAATCAGCCCCAGCATTTT. The chain combines TRBV12-3 or TRBV12-4 with TRBJ1-5; D is undetermined. The CDR3 totals 13 residues. Trimming shortened V by 8 bases and J by 0 bases, and 8 bases separated the two germline ends.

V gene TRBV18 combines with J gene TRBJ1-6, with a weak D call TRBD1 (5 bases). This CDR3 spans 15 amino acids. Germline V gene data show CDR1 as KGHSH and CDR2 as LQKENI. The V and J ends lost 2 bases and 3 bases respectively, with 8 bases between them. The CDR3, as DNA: TGTGCCAGCTCACCAGGCAGGGTCTATAATTCACCCCTCCACTTT. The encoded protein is CASSPGRVYNSPLHF.

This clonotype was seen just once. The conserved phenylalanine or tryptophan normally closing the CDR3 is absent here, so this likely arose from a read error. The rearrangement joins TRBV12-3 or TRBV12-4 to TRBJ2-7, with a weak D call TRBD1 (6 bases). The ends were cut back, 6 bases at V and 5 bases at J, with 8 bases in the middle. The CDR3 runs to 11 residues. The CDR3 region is CASSRGHEQYL. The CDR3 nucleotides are TGTGCCAGCAGCAGGGGTCACGAGCAGTACTTA.

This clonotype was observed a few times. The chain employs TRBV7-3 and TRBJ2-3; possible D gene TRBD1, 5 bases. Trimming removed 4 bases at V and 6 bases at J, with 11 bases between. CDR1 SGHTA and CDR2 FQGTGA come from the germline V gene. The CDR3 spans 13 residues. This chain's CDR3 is CASSSQNRDTQYF. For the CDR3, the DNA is TGTGCCAGCAGCTCGCAAAACAGGGATACGCAGTATTTT. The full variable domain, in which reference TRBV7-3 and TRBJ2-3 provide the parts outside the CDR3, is GAGVSQTPSNKVTEKGKYVELRCDPISGHTALYWYRQSLGQGPEFLIYFQGTGAADDSGLPNDRFFAVRPEGSVSTLKIQRTERGDSAVYLCASSSQNRDTQYFGPGTRLTVL.

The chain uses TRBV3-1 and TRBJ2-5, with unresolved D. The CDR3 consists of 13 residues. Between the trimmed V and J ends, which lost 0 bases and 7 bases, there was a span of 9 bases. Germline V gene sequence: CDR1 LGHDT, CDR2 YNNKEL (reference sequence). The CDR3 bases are TGTGCCAGCAGCCAAGATCGGAGAGCGACCCAGTACTTC. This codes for CASSQDRRATQYF.

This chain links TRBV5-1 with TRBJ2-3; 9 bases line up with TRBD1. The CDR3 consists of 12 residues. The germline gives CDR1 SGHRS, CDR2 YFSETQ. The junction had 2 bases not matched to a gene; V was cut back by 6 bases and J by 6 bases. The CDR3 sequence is CASKQGADTQYF. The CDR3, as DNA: TGCGCCAGCAAACAGGGGGCGGATACGCAGTATTTT. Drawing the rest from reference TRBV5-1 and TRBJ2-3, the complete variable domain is KAGVTQTPRYLIKTRGQQVTLSCSPISGHRSVSWYQQTPGQGLQFLFEYFSETQRNKGNFPGRFSGRQFSNSRSEMNVSTLELGDSALYLCASKQGADTQYFGPGTRLTVL.

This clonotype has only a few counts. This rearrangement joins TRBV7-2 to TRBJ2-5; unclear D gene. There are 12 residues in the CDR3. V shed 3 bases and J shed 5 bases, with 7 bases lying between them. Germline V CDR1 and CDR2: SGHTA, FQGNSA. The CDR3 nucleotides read TGTGCCAGCAGCTTTTCCCGGGAGACCCAGTACTTC. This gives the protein CASSFSRETQYF.

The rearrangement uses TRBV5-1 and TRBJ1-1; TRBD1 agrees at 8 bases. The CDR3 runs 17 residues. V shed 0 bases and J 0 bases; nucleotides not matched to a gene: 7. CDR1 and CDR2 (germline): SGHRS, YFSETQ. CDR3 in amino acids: CASSLEGTGYLNTEAFF. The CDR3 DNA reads TGCGCCAGCAGCTTGGAAGGGACAGGATACTTGAACACTGAAGCTTTCTTT.